The rows below give T cell receptor beta chains drawn from one sample of a study of blood T cells in healthy people across ages. One entry per CDR3 protein, called by TCRdb with MiXCR from the 5' RACE reads. The sample shows about 1.6 million distinct CDR3 sequences, almost 35% of them seen only once. Sequenced: blood. The receptor source for this set is a woman aged 30 to 39 in good health. Each CDR3 is given with its conserved first and last residue. A D gene is named only where the DNA matches it firmly. For some rows the clone size is stated as once, few or many, or as a class when expanded; others skip it.

CDR3 DNA	CDR3 protein	clone size	V gene	J gene	D gene
TGCAGCGTCGCCCAGGACACGGTCTACGAGCAGTACTTC	CSVAQDTVYEQYF	few	TRBV29-1	TRBJ2-7	-
TGTGCCAGCAGTTTGTATGGTGAGGTTGAAGCTTTCTTT	CASSLYGEVEAFF	-	TRBV28	TRBJ1-1	-
TGCGCCAGCAGCTTGAACCTCGACGCGGGGACTGGCTACACCTTC	CASSLNLDAGTGYTF	few	TRBV5-1	TRBJ1-2	-
TGTGCCAGCAGCTTAACAGGGACGTGGACTGAAGCTTTCTTT	CASSLTGTWTEAFF	-	TRBV11-2	TRBJ1-1	-
TGTGCCAGCAGCCCCGGCGCTCAGAGCTACGAGCAGTACTTC	CASSPGAQSYEQYF	-	TRBV7-3	TRBJ2-7	-
TGTGCCAGCAGTACCGGGACCCCGCAGTTCTTC	CASSTGTPQFF	few	TRBV6-2/TRBV6-3	TRBJ2-1	-
TGTGCCAGCAGCTTAGATCGGTGGGGTACCACTGAAGCTTTCTTT	CASSLDRWGTTEAFF	-	TRBV11-2	TRBJ1-1	-
TGTGCCAGCAGCCCATTCGGGCCTCCCCTAAACTATGGCTACACCTTC	CASSPFGPPLNYGYTF	few	TRBV7-9	TRBJ1-2	-
TGTGCCAGCAGCTCCTGGAGGGGGCTTGACAAAAACATTCAGTACTTC	CASSSWRGLDKNIQYF	few	TRBV7-8	TRBJ2-4	-
TGCGCCAGCAGCCCAGGGACCGGACTTAAAGAGGAGCTGTACTTC	CASSPGTGLKEELYF	-	TRBV5-1	TRBJ2-5	-
TGTGCCAGCAGCTTAACGCCGGGCGGAGAGACCCAGTACTTC	CASSLTPGGETQYF	many	TRBV9	TRBJ2-5	-
TGTGCCAGCAGCTTACCTAGACAGGGGGCATGGGAGACCCAGTACTTC	CASSLPRQGAWETQYF	-	TRBV11-2	TRBJ2-5	TRBD1
TGCGCCAGCAGCTTTGCGTCTCATGCCGGAGATACGCAGTATTTT	CASSFASHAGDTQYF	-	TRBV5-1	TRBJ2-3	-
TGCGCCAGCACCAATGACAGGAACACTGAAGCTTTCTTT	CASTNDRNTEAFF	-	TRBV5-1	TRBJ1-1	-
TGTGCCAGCCTCAATCTCGAGGGGGGAACCTACGAGCAGTACTTC	CASLNLEGGTYEQYF	once	TRBV28	TRBJ2-7	-
TGTGCCAGCAGGGCGACTTACAATGAGCAGTTCTTC	CASRATYNEQFF	few	TRBV11-2	TRBJ2-1	-
TGTGCCAGTAGTATAGTTCGGGCTACGGGGCCGAATCAGCCCCAGCATTTT	CASSIVRATGPNQPQHF	-	TRBV19	TRBJ1-5	-
TGCAGTGCTGGTAGGACAGGGGGCACCTACGAGCAGTACTTC	CSAGRTGGTYEQYF	few	TRBV20-1	TRBJ2-7	TRBD1
TGTGCCAGCAGTCGAGCGAGGACAGTGCGGTACGGTTCACCCCTCCACTTT	CASSRARTVRYGSPLHF	-	TRBV12-3/TRBV12-4	TRBJ1-6	-
TGTGCCAGCTGGGACAGGGGGTTAACAGATACGCAGTATTTT	CASWDRGLTDTQYF	-	TRBV6-1	TRBJ2-3	TRBD1